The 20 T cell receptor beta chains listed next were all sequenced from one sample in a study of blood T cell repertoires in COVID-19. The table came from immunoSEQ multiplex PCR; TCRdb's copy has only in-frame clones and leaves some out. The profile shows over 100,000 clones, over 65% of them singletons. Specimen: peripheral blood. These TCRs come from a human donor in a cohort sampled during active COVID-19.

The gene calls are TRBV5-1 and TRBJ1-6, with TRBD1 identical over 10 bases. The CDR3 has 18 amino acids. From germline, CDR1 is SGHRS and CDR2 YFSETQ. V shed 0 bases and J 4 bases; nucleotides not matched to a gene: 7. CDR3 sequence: CASSLDPTGGNYNSPLHF. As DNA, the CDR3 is TGCGCCAGCAGCTTGGACCCGACAGGGGGCAATTATAATTCACCCCTCCACTTT.

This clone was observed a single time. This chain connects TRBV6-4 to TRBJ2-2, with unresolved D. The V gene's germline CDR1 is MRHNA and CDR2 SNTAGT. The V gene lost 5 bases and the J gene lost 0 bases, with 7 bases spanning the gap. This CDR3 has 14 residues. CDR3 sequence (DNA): TGTGCCAGCAGTCGCCAGACGAACACCGGGGAGCTGTTTTTT. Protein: CASSRQTNTGELFF.

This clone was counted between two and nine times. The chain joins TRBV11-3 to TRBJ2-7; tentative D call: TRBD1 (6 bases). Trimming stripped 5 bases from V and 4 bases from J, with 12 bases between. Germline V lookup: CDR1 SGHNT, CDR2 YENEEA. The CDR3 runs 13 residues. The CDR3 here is CASSPQGTYEQYF. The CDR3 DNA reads TGTGCCAGCAGCCCACAGGGCACGTACGAGCAGTACTTC.

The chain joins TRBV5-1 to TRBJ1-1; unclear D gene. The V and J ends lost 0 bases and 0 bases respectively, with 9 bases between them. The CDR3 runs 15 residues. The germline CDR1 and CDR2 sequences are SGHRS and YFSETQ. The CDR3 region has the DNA TGCGCCAGCAGCTTGGATAGCCGGGTGAACACTGAAGCTTTCTTT. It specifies CASSLDSRVNTEAFF. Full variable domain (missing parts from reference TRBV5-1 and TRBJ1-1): KAGVTQTPRYLIKTRGQQVTLSCSPISGHRSVSWYQQTPGQGLQFLFEYFSETQRNKGNFPGRFSGRQFSNSRSEMNVSTLELGDSALYLCASSLDSRVNTEAFFGQGTRLTVV.

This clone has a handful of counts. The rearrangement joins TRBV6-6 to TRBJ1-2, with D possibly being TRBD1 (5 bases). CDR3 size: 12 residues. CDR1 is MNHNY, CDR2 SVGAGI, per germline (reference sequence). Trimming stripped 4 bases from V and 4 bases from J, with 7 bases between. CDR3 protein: CASSSQVYGYTF. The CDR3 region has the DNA TGTGCCAGCAGTTCACAGGTCTATGGCTACACCTTC.

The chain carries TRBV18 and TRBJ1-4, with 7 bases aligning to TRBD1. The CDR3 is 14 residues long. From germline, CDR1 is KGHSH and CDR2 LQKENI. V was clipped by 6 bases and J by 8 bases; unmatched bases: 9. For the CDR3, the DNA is TGTGCCAGCTCCTCCGACAGGGAGGCAGAAAAACTGTTTTTT. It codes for CASSSDREAEKLFF.

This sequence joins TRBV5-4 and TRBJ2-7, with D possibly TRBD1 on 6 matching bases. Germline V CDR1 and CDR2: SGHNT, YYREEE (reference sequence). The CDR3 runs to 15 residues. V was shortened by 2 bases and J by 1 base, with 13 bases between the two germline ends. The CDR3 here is CASSFGGRGSYEQYF. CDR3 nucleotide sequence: TGTGCCAGCAGCTTCGGCGGCAGGGGTTCCTACGAGCAGTACTTC.

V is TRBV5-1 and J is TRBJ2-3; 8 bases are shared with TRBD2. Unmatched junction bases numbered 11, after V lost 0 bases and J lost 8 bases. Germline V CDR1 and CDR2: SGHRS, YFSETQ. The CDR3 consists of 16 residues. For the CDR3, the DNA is TGCGCCAGCAGCTTGGAAGGGACTAGAGGTGCGGGTACGCAGTATTTT. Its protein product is CASSLEGTRGAGTQYF.

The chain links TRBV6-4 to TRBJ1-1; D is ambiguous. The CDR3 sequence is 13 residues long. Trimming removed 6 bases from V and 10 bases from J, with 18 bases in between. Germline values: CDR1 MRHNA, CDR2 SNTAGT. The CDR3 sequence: CASSGYAGGSAFF. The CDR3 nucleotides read TGTGCCAGCAGCGGTTACGCGGGCGGGTCAGCTTTCTTT.

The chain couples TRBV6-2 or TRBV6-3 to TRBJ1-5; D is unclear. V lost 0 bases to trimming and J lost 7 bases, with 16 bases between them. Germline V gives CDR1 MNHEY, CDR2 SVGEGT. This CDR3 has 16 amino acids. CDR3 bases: TGTGCCAGCAGTTACTCTGGCGGGAGGGCCAACCAGCCCCAGCATTTT. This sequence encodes CASSYSGGRANQPQHF.

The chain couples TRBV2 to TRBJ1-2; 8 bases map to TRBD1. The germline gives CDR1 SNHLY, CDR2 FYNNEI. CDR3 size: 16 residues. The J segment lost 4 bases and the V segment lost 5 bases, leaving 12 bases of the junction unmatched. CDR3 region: CASSSPGQGGSYGYTF. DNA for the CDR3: TGTGCCAGCAGTAGCCCTGGACAGGGAGGGAGCTATGGCTACACCTTC.

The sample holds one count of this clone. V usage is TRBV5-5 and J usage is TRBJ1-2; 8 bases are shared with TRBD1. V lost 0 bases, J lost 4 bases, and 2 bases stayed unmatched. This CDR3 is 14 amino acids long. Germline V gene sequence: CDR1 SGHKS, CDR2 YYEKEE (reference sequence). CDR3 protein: CASSLGQGSYGYTF. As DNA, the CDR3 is TGTGCCAGCAGCTTGGGACAGGGGAGCTATGGCTACACCTTC.

The CDR3 nucleotides read TGTGCCAGCAGCGTAGATGGACAGGGTTACACTGAAGCTTTCTTT. Protein product: CASSVDGQGYTEAFF. This chain connects TRBV9 to TRBJ1-1; 8 positions match TRBD1. The CDR3 extends over 15 amino acids. The trim removed 0 bases at V and 3 bases at J, leaving 4 bases unmatched. Germline V CDR1 and CDR2: SGDLS, YYNGEE.

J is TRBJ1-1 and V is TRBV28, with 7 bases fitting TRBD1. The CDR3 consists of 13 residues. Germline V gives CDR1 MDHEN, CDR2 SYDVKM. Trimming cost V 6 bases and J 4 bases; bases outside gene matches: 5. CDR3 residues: CASRTDRATEAFF. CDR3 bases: TGTGCCAGCAGAACCGACAGGGCCACTGAAGCTTTCTTT. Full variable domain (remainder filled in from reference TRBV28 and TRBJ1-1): DVKVTQSSRYLVKRTGEKVFLECVQDMDHENMFWYRQDPGLGLRLIYFSYDVKMKEKGDIPEGYSVSREKKERFSLILESASTNQTSMYLCASRTDRATEAFFGQGTRLTVV.

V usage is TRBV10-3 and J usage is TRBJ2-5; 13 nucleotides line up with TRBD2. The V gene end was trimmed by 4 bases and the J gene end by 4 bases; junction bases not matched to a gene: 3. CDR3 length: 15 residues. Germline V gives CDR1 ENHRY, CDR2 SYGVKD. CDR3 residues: CAISGTSGGGETQYF. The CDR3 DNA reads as TGTGCCATCAGTGGAACTAGCGGGGGGGGAGAGACCCAGTACTTC.

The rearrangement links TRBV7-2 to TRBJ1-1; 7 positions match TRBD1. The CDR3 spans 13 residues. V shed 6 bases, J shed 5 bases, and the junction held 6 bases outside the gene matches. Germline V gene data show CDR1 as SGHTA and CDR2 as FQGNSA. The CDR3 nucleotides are TGTGCCAGCAGGGGACAGAGGTGGACTGAAGCTTTCTTT. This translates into CASRGQRWTEAFF.

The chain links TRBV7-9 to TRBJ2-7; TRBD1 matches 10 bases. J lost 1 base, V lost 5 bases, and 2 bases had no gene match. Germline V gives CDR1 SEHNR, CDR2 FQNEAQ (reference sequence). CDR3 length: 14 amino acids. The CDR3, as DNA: TGTGCCAGCAGCGAGGGACAGGGGTCCTACGAGCAGTACTTC. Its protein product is CASSEGQGSYEQYF.

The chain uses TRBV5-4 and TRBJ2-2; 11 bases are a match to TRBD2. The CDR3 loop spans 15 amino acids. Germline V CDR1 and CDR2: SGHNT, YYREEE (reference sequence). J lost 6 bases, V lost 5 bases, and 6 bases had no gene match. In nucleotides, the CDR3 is TGTGCCAGCAGAGGGAGGACTAGCGGGCCCGGGGAGCTGTTTTTT. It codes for CASRGRTSGPGELFF.

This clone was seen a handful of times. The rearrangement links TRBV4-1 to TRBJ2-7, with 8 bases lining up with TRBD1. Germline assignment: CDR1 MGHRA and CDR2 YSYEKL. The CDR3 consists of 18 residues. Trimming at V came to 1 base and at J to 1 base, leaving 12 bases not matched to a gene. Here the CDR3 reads CASSQGAPGTGLSYEQYF. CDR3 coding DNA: TGCGCCAGCAGCCAAGGGGCTCCCGGGACAGGTCTTTCCTACGAGCAGTACTTC.

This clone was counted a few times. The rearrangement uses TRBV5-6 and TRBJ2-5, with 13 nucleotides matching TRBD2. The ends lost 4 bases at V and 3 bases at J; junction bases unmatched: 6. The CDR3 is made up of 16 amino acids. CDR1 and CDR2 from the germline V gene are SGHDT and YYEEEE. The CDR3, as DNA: TGTGCCAGCAGCCCGGGGACTAGCGGGGCAGAAGAGACCCAGTACTTC. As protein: CASSPGTSGAEETQYF. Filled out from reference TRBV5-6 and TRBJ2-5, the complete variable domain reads DAGVTQSPTHLIKTRGQQVTLRCSPKSGHDTVSWYQQALGQGPQFIFQYYEEEERQRGNFPDRFSGHQFPNYSSELNVNALLLGDSALYLCASSPGTSGAEETQYFGPGTRLLVL.